What follows are 29 T cell receptor beta chains derived from one specimen sequenced in a study of blood T cell repertoires in COVID-19. Some clones are missing from TCRdb's copy, which holds only in-frame ones; the method was immunoSEQ multiplex PCR. The table has around 200,000 clones, 80% to 85% seen once. The sequencing sample was made of peripheral blood. Source of these receptors: a woman in her thirties or forties with acute or convalescent COVID-19.

The chain has TRBV6-1 and TRBJ1-4; a possible D gene is TRBD1 (5 bases). The CDR3 is 15 residues long. CDR1 is MNHNS and CDR2 is SASEGT in the germline V gene. V shed 2 bases and J shed 8 bases, with 15 bases lying between them. The CDR3 bases are TGTGCCAGCAGTGAATGGGGGGGGTCGGTGGAAAAACTGTTTTTT. Translated, it gives CASSEWGGSVEKLFF.

In its sample, this clone was seen a few times. V gene TRBV6-1 combines with J gene TRBJ2-2, with D uncertain. Trimming took off 3 bases at V and 3 bases at J, with 8 bases between the two ends. The germline V gene encodes CDR1 MNHNS and CDR2 SASEGT. The CDR3 loop spans 14 amino acids. The CDR3 protein is CASSELADTGELFF. In nucleotides, the CDR3 is TGTGCCAGCAGTGAGTTAGCCGACACCGGGGAGCTGTTTTTT.

The V gene is TRBV25-1, the J gene TRBJ2-1; the match to TRBD2 covers 12 bases. From germline, CDR1 is MGHDK and CDR2 SYGVNS. The CDR3 totals 17 residues. Trimming cost V 3 bases and J 4 bases; bases outside gene matches: 7. The CDR3 nucleotides read TGTGCCAGCAGTGACCCTCTAGCGGGAGGGCCTTACAATGAGCAGTTCTTC. Translating it yields CASSDPLAGGPYNEQFF.

At least ten counts were recorded for this clone. The gene calls are TRBV5-6 and TRBJ1-1, with D unresolved. CDR3 length: 14 amino acids. CDR1 and CDR2 from the germline V gene are SGHDT and YYEEEE. Between the trimmed V and J ends, which lost 2 bases and 4 bases, there was a span of 12 bases. CDR3 loop: CASSFRGGGTEAFF. CDR3 DNA sequence: TGTGCCAGCAGCTTTCGGGGTGGAGGCACTGAAGCTTTCTTT. Together with reference TRBV5-6 and TRBJ1-1, the CDR3 gives the full variable domain: DAGVTQSPTHLIKTRGQQVTLRCSPKSGHDTVSWYQQALGQGPQFIFQYYEEEERQRGNFPDRFSGHQFPNYSSELNVNALLLGDSALYLCASSFRGGGTEAFFGQGTRLTVV.

The chain combines TRBV19 with TRBJ1-3; D gene uncertain. The CDR3 length is 15 residues. With 3 bases removed from V and 5 bases from J, the gap between germline ends came to 14 bases. Germline V gene sequence: CDR1 LNHDA, CDR2 SQIVND (reference sequence). CDR3 nucleotides: TGTGCCAGTAGTATGGGTTCTCGAGGTAGAAACACCATATATTTT. Translated, it gives CASSMGSRGRNTIYF.

The chain uses TRBV6-5 and TRBJ2-3, with 8 bases lining up with TRBD1. The germline gives CDR1 MNHEY, CDR2 SVGAGI. The length of the CDR3 is 14 residues. The V and J ends lost 8 bases and 5 bases, in that order; junction bases with no gene match: 9. This CDR3 is CASSQGALVDTQYF. The CDR3 DNA follows: TGTGCCAGCTCTCAGGGGGCGCTTGTAGATACGCAGTATTTT.

This chain links TRBV30 with TRBJ2-1; D ambiguous. V lost 3 bases and J lost 4, with 16 bases in between. There are 15 residues in the CDR3. The germline V gene encodes CDR1 GTSNPN and CDR2 SVGIG (reference sequence). The CDR3 reads CAWSLGASGYNEQFF. CDR3 nucleotides: TGTGCCTGGAGCCTAGGAGCTAGTGGGTACAATGAGCAGTTCTTC.

This clone was counted a few times. The chain joins TRBV6-4 to TRBJ2-5, with D perhaps TRBD1 (6 bases). CDR1 is MRHNA, CDR2 SNTAGT, per germline. The V gene lost 6 bases and the J gene lost 4 bases, with 18 bases spanning the gap. The CDR3 runs 15 residues. CDR3 region: CASRNREAVRETQYF. CDR3 nucleotides: TGTGCCAGCAGGAACAGGGAAGCGGTTCGAGAGACCCAGTACTTC.

The CDR3 protein is CASSSGRGAEAFF. CDR3 DNA: TGTGCCAGCAGTTCGGGCAGGGGGGCTGAAGCTTTCTTT. This chain uses TRBV27 with TRBJ1-1; 7 bases are shared with TRBD1. The CDR3 sequence is 13 residues long. Germline V gives CDR1 MNHEY, CDR2 SMNVEV (reference sequence). J gave up 6 bases and V 4 bases, and 5 bases lay outside the gene matches.

This chain joins TRBV3-1 (or the pseudogene TRBV3-2) and TRBJ2-1, with TRBD2 matching over 10 bases. Germline V lookup: CDR1 LGHDT, CDR2 YNNKEL (reference sequence). After removal of 4 bases from V and 4 bases from J, the junction contained 4 bases not matched to a gene. The CDR3 covers 15 residues. As DNA, the CDR3 is TGTGCCAGCAGCCGAGGACTAGCGGCATACAATGAGCAGTTCTTC. It is translated as CASSRGLAAYNEQFF.

V and J are TRBV27 and TRBJ2-2; possible D gene TRBD1, 6 bases. Germline values: CDR1 MNHEY, CDR2 SMNVEV (reference sequence). The CDR3 loop spans 16 amino acids. V was clipped by 4 bases and J by 6 bases, with 18 bases between them. As DNA, the CDR3 is TGTGCCAGCAGTTCCCTCCAGGGGAGTTTTGCCGGGGAGCTGTTTTTT. As protein: CASSSLQGSFAGELFF.

The chain employs TRBV5-5 and TRBJ2-1; 9 bases align to TRBD2. The length of the CDR3 is 18 residues. V shed 1 base, J shed 0 bases, and the junction held 8 bases outside the gene matches. From germline, CDR1 is SGHKS and CDR2 YYEKEE (reference sequence). As DNA, the CDR3 is TGTGCCAGCAGCTTGCGCGCTAGCGGGGTCAGCTCCTACAATGAGCAGTTCTTC. Protein product: CASSLRASGVSSYNEQFF.

The rearrangement links TRBV2 to TRBJ1-1; D call uncertain. This CDR3 comprises 12 residues. The germline CDR1 and CDR2 sequences are SNHLY and FYNNEI. V gave up 9 bases and J gave up 4 bases, with 12 bases separating them. Here the CDR3 DNA reads TGTGCCAGGAAGACCGGAGGCACTGAAGCTTTCTTT. This gives the protein CARKTGGTEAFF.

Here the CDR3 reads CASSVSEDTQYF. The CDR3 DNA reads as TGTGCCAGCAGCGTGTCAGAAGATACGCAGTATTTT. The rearrangement links TRBV9 to TRBJ2-3; D gene unclear. Germline V CDR1 and CDR2: SGDLS, YYNGEE. The CDR3 runs to 12 residues. V was shortened by 2 bases and J by 5 bases, with 6 bases between the two germline ends. The variable domain in full, with the rest retrieved from reference TRBV9 and TRBJ2-3, is DSGVTQTPKHLITATGQRVTLRCSPRSGDLSVYWYQQSLDQGLQFLIQYYNGEERAKGNILERFSAQQFPDLHSELNLSSLELGDSALYFCASSVSEDTQYFGPGTRLTVL.

J is TRBJ1-5 and V is TRBV6-5; TRBD1 matches at 8 bases. Looked up from germline, CDR1 is MNHEY and CDR2 is SVGAGI. V dropped 9 bases and J dropped 6; count of bases not matched to a gene: 4. This CDR3 has 12 residues. CDR3 sequence reads: CASRTGSQPQHF. CDR3 sequence (DNA): TGTGCCAGTCGGACAGGGTCTCAGCCCCAGCATTTT.

The gene calls are TRBV12-1 and TRBJ2-1; the table names TRBD2, a call not compared with the DNA. TRBV12-1 is listed as a pseudogene. The CDR3 is made up of 14 amino acids. CDR3 bases: TGTGCCAGCAGCTCGGGGGGGGCGCCCAATGAGCAGTTCTTC. Protein product: CASSSGGAPNEQFF.

The genes are TRBV30 and TRBJ2-4, with TRBD1 matching over 8 bases. Losses at the gene ends were 3 bases for V and 7 bases for J; bases not matched to a gene: 14. This CDR3 spans 16 amino acids. Germline V gene data show CDR1 as GTSNPN and CDR2 as SVGIG (reference sequence). The chain's CDR3 is CAWRTVDRGGYNIQYF. The CDR3 DNA follows: TGTGCCTGGAGGACGGTTGACAGGGGAGGTTACAACATTCAGTACTTC.

This sequence joins TRBV9 and TRBJ1-1; D unresolved. In germline, CDR1 is SGDLS, CDR2 YYNGEE. Trimming shortened V by 3 bases and J by 7 bases, and 19 bases separated the two germline ends. The CDR3 contains 15 residues. CDR3 amino acids: CASSAGAGSGDEAFF. In DNA, the CDR3 is TGTGCCAGCAGCGCCGGCGCAGGATCCGGGGATGAAGCTTTCTTT.

The CDR3 sequence is CASSLDRGGRAFF. DNA of the CDR3: TGTGCCAGCAGCTTGGACAGGGGTGGAAGAGCTTTCTTT. This sequence joins TRBV5-4 and TRBJ1-1; 7 bases agree with TRBD1. Germline V gene data show CDR1 as SGHNT and CDR2 as YYREEE (reference sequence). V lost 0 bases, J lost 10 bases, and 6 bases stayed unmatched. CDR3 length: 13 residues.

V usage is TRBV7-3 and J usage is TRBJ1-1; possibly TRBD1 for D (6 bases). CDR1 and CDR2 (germline): SGHTA, FQGTGA. CDR3 size: 13 residues. V was shortened by 5 bases and J by 8 bases, with 15 bases between the two germline ends. The CDR3 loop is CASSMGANSEAFF. DNA for the CDR3: TGTGCCAGCAGCATGGGGGCTAACTCCGAAGCTTTCTTT.

The rearrangement joins TRBV7-2 to TRBJ2-7; weak D call: TRBD2 (5 bases). The V end lost 5 bases, the J end lost 2 bases, and 19 bases lay between the germline ends. The germline gives CDR1 SGHTA, CDR2 FQGNSA. This CDR3 has 16 amino acids. CDR3 loop: CASSHGPGVRTYEQYF. The CDR3, as DNA: TGTGCCAGCAGCCACGGTCCCGGGGTTAGGACCTACGAGCAGTACTTC.

V usage is TRBV5-1 and J usage is TRBJ1-1; 7 bases fit TRBD1. Per germline, CDR1 SGHRS and CDR2 YFSETQ. Trimming removed 4 bases from V and 6 bases from J; junction bases left unmatched: 9. The CDR3 length is 14 residues. For the CDR3, the DNA is TGCGCCAGCAGCATACAGGGGACGGGCCCTGAAGCTTTCTTT. Protein: CASSIQGTGPEAFF.

The chain is built from TRBV5-4 and TRBJ2-3; D not certain. Trimming stripped 4 bases from V and 2 bases from J, with 5 bases between. CDR3 length: 12 residues. Germline V gene lookup returns CDR1 SGHNT and CDR2 YYREEE (reference sequence). CDR3 nucleotides: TGTGCCAGCAGCACGGTCACAGATACGCAGTATTTT. Protein: CASSTVTDTQYF.

The chain employs TRBV5-1 and TRBJ1-5; TRBD1 aligns across 11 bases. Germline trimming cut 7 bases from V and 7 bases from J; bases unmatched to any gene: 10. The CDR3 is 15 residues long. The germline CDR1 and CDR2 sequences are SGHRS and YFSETQ. CDR3 bases: TGCGCCAGCCGACTGGGACAGGGGGTAGGACAGCCCCAGCATTTT. Its protein product is CASRLGQGVGQPQHF.

Concerning this clone itself: Compared with germline, one end of the junction differs, possibly owing to a read error. The rearrangement joins TRBV28 to TRBJ2-1; 8 bases agree with TRBD2. Looked up from germline, CDR1 is MDHEN and CDR2 is SYDVKM. This CDR3 is built from 10 residues. DNA for the CDR3: TGCGGGAGCGGGGGAAGTGAGCAGTTCTTC. It translates to CGSGGSEQFF.

This chain connects TRBV2 to TRBJ2-2; the D is unclear. The germline V and J ends were trimmed by 4 bases and 2 bases, with 8 bases remaining between them. CDR1 and CDR2 (germline): SNHLY, FYNNEI. The CDR3 spans 14 residues. The CDR3 bases are TGTGCCAGCAGTGGGCAGTTTAACACCGGGGAGCTGTTTTTT. It specifies CASSGQFNTGELFF.

The chain combines TRBV6-6 with TRBJ2-2, with TRBD2 matching over 11 bases. Germline V lookup: CDR1 MNHNY, CDR2 SVGAGI (reference sequence). The CDR3 length is 17 residues. The J segment lost 1 base and the V segment lost 5 bases, leaving 6 bases of the junction unmatched. The CDR3 here is CASSPSLAGGNTGELFF. In DNA form, the CDR3 reads TGTGCCAGCAGTCCGAGCCTAGCGGGAGGGAACACCGGGGAGCTGTTTTTT.

The rearrangement joins TRBV2 to TRBJ1-6, with D possibly TRBD1 on 6 matching bases. V was trimmed by 5 bases and J by 10 bases, leaving 12 bases between them. The CDR3 covers 13 residues. The V gene's germline CDR1 is SNHLY and CDR2 FYNNEI. CDR3 bases: TGTGCCAGCAGTCGGGACATTAGATCACCCCTCCACTTT. Translating gives CASSRDIRSPLHF.

The V gene is TRBV6-5, the J gene TRBJ1-2; a possible D gene is TRBD1 (6 bases). This CDR3 spans 15 amino acids. Looked up from germline, CDR1 is MNHEY and CDR2 is SVGAGI. V was trimmed by 5 bases and J by 3 bases, leaving 16 bases between them. The CDR3 reads CASSQGGGSYYGYTF. CDR3 sequence (DNA): TGTGCCAGCAGTCAGGGAGGGGGGAGTTACTATGGCTACACCTTC.